The 9 T cell receptor beta chains listed next were all sequenced from one sample in a study of blood T cell repertoires in COVID-19. Produced via immunoSEQ multiplex PCR; TCRdb's table is partial and in-frame only. Altogether 650,000 to 800,000 clones are present, 80% to 90% being singletons, with the ten largest covering 0.2% to 0.3%. Sequencing input: peripheral blood. The receptors derive from a young woman with acute or convalescent COVID-19.

The chain uses TRBV2 and TRBJ2-3, with D perhaps TRBD1 (6 bases). V lost 8 bases to trimming and J lost 2 bases, with 23 bases between them. This CDR3 has 17 amino acids. Germline assignment: CDR1 SNHLY and CDR2 FYNNEI. The CDR3 sequence: CASYRQAPRGNTDTQYF. The CDR3, as DNA: TGTGCCAGCTACAGACAGGCCCCCCGTGGGAACACAGATACGCAGTATTTT.

The chain couples TRBV7-9 to TRBJ1-6, with D possibly TRBD1 on 5 matching bases. Looked up from germline, CDR1 is SEHNR and CDR2 is FQNEAQ (reference sequence). Trimming took off 3 bases at V and 6 bases at J, with 9 bases between the two ends. The CDR3 covers 14 residues. CDR3 bases: TGTGCCAGCAGCTTTCAGGGTAGTAATTCACCCCTCCACTTT. Translated, it gives CASSFQGSNSPLHF.

This clone was seen a single time. The chain has TRBV7-9 and TRBJ1-4; 7 bases are a match to TRBD1. CDR1 SEHNR and CDR2 FQNEAQ come from the germline V gene (reference sequence). CDR3 length: 14 residues. The junction had 8 bases not matched to a gene; V was cut back by 5 bases and J by 8 bases. The CDR3: CASSPSGGGEKLFF. DNA of the CDR3: TGTGCCAGCAGCCCATCAGGGGGTGGAGAAAAACTGTTTTTT.

The genes are TRBV25-1 and TRBJ2-7; D not certain. V shed 4 bases and J shed 0 bases, with 13 bases lying between them. CDR3 length: 15 amino acids. Germline V gives CDR1 MGHDK, CDR2 SYGVNS. The CDR3 is CASSGRTENSYEQYF. As DNA, the CDR3 is TGTGCCAGCAGTGGTCGAACAGAGAACTCCTACGAGCAGTACTTC.

The chain couples TRBV27 to TRBJ1-3; TRBD1 is a possible D gene (6 bases). The CDR3 sequence is 17 residues long. Germline CDR1 reads MNHEY; CDR2 reads SMNVEV (reference sequence). V gave up 4 bases and J gave up 7 bases, with 23 bases separating them. CDR3 loop: CASSYGPPGQGWNTIYF. CDR3 DNA sequence: TGTGCCAGCAGTTATGGCCCCCCCGGCCAGGGGTGGAACACCATATATTTT.

CDR3 nucleotide sequence: TGTGCCAGCAGCCCCCGACAGGGGGCTAATTCACCCCTCCACTTT. Translated: CASSPRQGANSPLHF. This rearrangement joins TRBV9 to TRBJ1-6, with 10 bases identical to TRBD1. The CDR3 runs 15 residues. V shed 4 bases and J 6 bases; nucleotides not matched to a gene: 4. Germline V CDR1 and CDR2: SGDLS, YYNGEE.

This chain links TRBV6-5 with TRBJ1-6; 8 bases match TRBD1. Looked up from germline, CDR1 is MNHEY and CDR2 is SVGAGI. The CDR3 is 14 residues long. With 6 bases clipped from V and 7 bases from J, the junction kept 5 bases outside the gene matches. The CDR3 spells CASRGTGKNSPLHF. CDR3 bases: TGTGCCAGCAGAGGGACAGGAAAGAATTCACCCCTCCACTTT.

This clone was seen just once. DNA of the CDR3: TGTGCCAGCAGTGACCTCGTGTCGACTCTAGCGGGGGGGCGTGATACGCAGTATTTT. As protein: CASSDLVSTLAGGRDTQYF. The V and J genes are TRBV2 and TRBJ2-3; 12 positions match TRBD2. Germline values: CDR1 SNHLY, CDR2 FYNNEI. Unmatched junction bases numbered 16, after V lost 3 bases and J lost 6 bases. The CDR3 spans 19 residues.

This chain connects TRBV2 to TRBJ1-1, with 7 bases matching TRBD1. The CDR3 covers 14 residues. Per the germline V gene, CDR1 is SNHLY and CDR2 is FYNNEI. V shed 4 bases, J shed 1 base, and the junction held 3 bases outside the gene matches. The CDR3 DNA sequence: TGTGCCAGCAGTGGACAGGGTTCGAACACTGAAGCTTTCTTT. Protein: CASSGQGSNTEAFF.